Below, 22 T cell receptor beta chains from the same sample are listed, as sequenced in a study of blood T cell repertoires in COVID-19. The method was immunoSEQ multiplex PCR; TCRdb's version includes in-frame clones alone and lacks a portion of them. The repertoire has about 52,000 clones, 65% to 90% of them found once; the top ten carry roughly 15%. The source material was peripheral blood. These receptors all come from a man between 65 and 85 years old with acute or convalescent COVID-19.

The rearrangement uses TRBV29-1 and TRBJ1-4, with D hard to call. CDR3 length: 16 amino acids. Germline assignment: CDR1 SQVTM and CDR2 ANQGSEA. V lost 6 bases and J lost 1, with 18 bases in between. In DNA, the CDR3 is TGCAGCGTAGTAAAACGCGGGGATGGAACTAATGAAAAACTGTTTTTT. Protein product: CSVVKRGDGTNEKLFF.

V and J are TRBV15 and TRBJ2-2; the D gene is possibly TRBD2 (5 bases). Trimming removed 4 bases from V and 7 bases from J, with 13 bases in between. CDR3 length: 14 amino acids. Germline CDR1 LNHNV, CDR2 YYDKDF (reference sequence). The CDR3 coding sequence is TGTGCCACCAGCACTAGCTCCGAGATCGGGGAGCTGTTTTTT. This translates into CATSTSSEIGELFF.

The rearrangement joins TRBV5-4 to TRBJ2-1, with 9 bases matching TRBD1. Germline V gene data show CDR1 as SGHNT and CDR2 as YYREEE (reference sequence). This CDR3 has 15 residues. Trimming at V came to 5 bases and at J to 1 base, leaving 4 bases not matched to a gene. The CDR3 DNA sequence: TGTGCCAGCAGGGAGGGACAGGGATCCTACAATGAGCAGTTCTTC. It specifies CASREGQGSYNEQFF.

About this clone: Sequence at one end of the junction differs from germline and may be a read error. The rearrangement joins TRBV7-7 to TRBJ2-2; tentative D call: TRBD2 (6 bases). This CDR3 contains 15 residues. The V gene's germline CDR1 is SSHAT and CDR2 FNYEAQ (reference sequence). The CDR3 spells CASSLAGGNTGELFF. CDR3 DNA: TGTGCTAGCAGCTTAGCCGGGGGGAACACCGGGGAGCTGTTTTTT.

In this sample, this clone turned up once. V is TRBV7-2 and J is TRBJ1-6; 7 bases agree with TRBD1. The length of the CDR3 is 14 residues. Losses at the gene ends were 5 bases for V and 10 bases for J; bases not matched to a gene: 8. CDR1 is SGHTA and CDR2 is FQGNSA in the germline V gene. CDR3 sequence: CASSDGQDSSPLHF. As DNA, the CDR3 is TGTGCCAGCAGCGATGGACAGGACAGCTCACCCCTCCACTTT.

The genes are TRBV19 and TRBJ2-2; D gene ambiguous. Trimming left V 5 bases short and J 1 base short, with 8 bases between. The CDR3 totals 14 residues. Germline V gene data show CDR1 as LNHDA and CDR2 as SQIVND (reference sequence). The chain's CDR3 is CASSQAENTGELFF. For the CDR3, the DNA is TGTGCCAGTAGTCAGGCAGAGAACACCGGGGAGCTGTTTTTT.

The chain joins TRBV5-8 to TRBJ1-1, with D uncertain. Germline assignment: CDR1 SGHTS and CDR2 YDEGEE. The CDR3 is made up of 13 amino acids. Trimming removed 4 bases from V and 1 base from J, with 8 bases in between. Written as DNA, the CDR3 is TGTGCCAGCAGCCTAACGAGGAACACTGAAGCTTTCTTT. It is translated as CASSLTRNTEAFF.

The chain uses TRBV11-3 and TRBJ2-2; the match to TRBD1 covers 7 bases. The ends lost 4 bases at V and 7 bases at J; junction bases unmatched: 3. CDR3 length equals 13 residues. Looked up from germline, CDR1 is SGHNT and CDR2 is YENEEA. CDR3: CASSSQGDGELFF. The CDR3, as DNA: TGTGCCAGCAGCTCTCAGGGGGACGGGGAGCTGTTTTTT. Using reference TRBV11-3 and TRBJ2-2 for the parts outside the CDR3, the full variable domain is EAGVVQSPRYKIIEKKQPVAFWCNPISGHNTLYWYLQNLGQGPELLIRYENEEAVDDSQLPKDRFSAERLKGVDSTLKIQPAELGDSAVYLCASSSQGDGELFFGEGSRLTVL.

The V call is TRBV7-2, the J call TRBJ2-1, with D unresolved. CDR1 and CDR2 from the germline V gene are SGHTA and FQGNSA. Trimming removed 1 base from V and 7 bases from J, with 5 bases in between. The CDR3 runs 12 residues. CDR3 protein: CASSLVANEQFF. CDR3 DNA: TGTGCCAGCAGCTTAGTTGCGAATGAGCAGTTCTTC. Together with reference TRBV7-2 and TRBJ2-1, the CDR3 gives the full variable domain: GAGVSQSPSNKVTEKGKDVELRCDPISGHTALYWYRQSLGQGLEFLIYFQGNSAPDKSGLPSDRFSAERTGGSVSTLTIQRTQQEDSAVYLCASSLVANEQFFGPGTRLTVL.

The genes are TRBV6-6 and TRBJ2-3; 7 bases are a match to TRBD2. Germline assignment: CDR1 MNHNY and CDR2 SVGAGI (reference sequence). The CDR3 is made up of 11 amino acids. V shed 6 bases and J 8 bases; nucleotides not matched to a gene: 2. For the CDR3, the DNA is TGTGCCAGCAGCCCGGGGGGTACGCAGTATTTT. It translates to CASSPGGTQYF.

This clone is a singleton in its sample. The chain combines TRBV9 with TRBJ1-2, with D uncertain. The CDR3 runs to 12 residues. V was cut by 3 bases and J by 3 bases, with 6 bases left in between. Germline V gene sequence: CDR1 SGDLS, CDR2 YYNGEE. Here the CDR3 reads CASSAYYYGYTF. CDR3 bases: TGTGCCAGCAGCGCCTATTACTATGGCTACACCTTC.

This sequence joins TRBV2 and TRBJ2-6; D remains ambiguous. This CDR3 has 13 residues. The germline CDR1 and CDR2 sequences are SNHLY and FYNNEI. The ends were cut back, 7 bases at V and 1 base at J, with 5 bases in the middle. In DNA form, the CDR3 reads TGTGCCAGCACCCCTTCTGGGGCCAACGTCCTGACTTTC. As protein: CASTPSGANVLTF.

The chain couples TRBV29-1 to TRBJ2-2; 10 bases align to TRBD1. V shed 8 bases and J 6 bases; nucleotides not matched to a gene: 15. Germline CDR1 SQVTM, CDR2 ANQGSEA. CDR3 length: 16 amino acids. The CDR3 DNA is TGCAGCACCCAAGACCGGGACAGGGGTTATCCCGGGGAGCTGTTTTTT. This gives the protein CSTQDRDRGYPGELFF.

CDR3 in amino acids: CASSQSGGGENEKLFF. CDR3 DNA sequence: TGTGCCAGCAGCCAATCGGGGGGTGGGGAAAATGAAAAACTGTTTTTT. V is TRBV4-2 and J is TRBJ1-4; possible D gene TRBD1, 5 bases. Trimming pared 2 bases from V and 5 bases from J, leaving 15 bases between. CDR3 length: 16 residues. From germline, CDR1 is LGHNA and CDR2 YNFKEQ.

The chain employs TRBV5-6 and TRBJ1-1; the D is unclear. V lost 1 base and J lost 5, with 15 bases in between. CDR3 length: 15 residues. Germline V lookup: CDR1 SGHDT, CDR2 YYEEEE. The CDR3 reads CASSLLYSWRTEAFF. The CDR3 DNA is TGTGCCAGCAGCTTGTTATACAGCTGGAGGACTGAAGCTTTCTTT.

The rearrangement uses TRBV5-6 and TRBJ1-2, with D uncertain. Trimming cost V 1 base and J 4 bases, with 11 bases left between them. There are 14 residues in the CDR3. Germline V CDR1 and CDR2: SGHDT, YYEEEE. DNA of the CDR3: TGTGCCAGCAGCTTGTTAGGGAGCTCCTATGGCTACACCTTC. This sequence encodes CASSLLGSSYGYTF.

The chain employs TRBV4-3 and TRBJ1-4, with 7 bases aligning to TRBD1. The CDR3 contains 17 residues. V was clipped by 0 bases and J by 6 bases; unmatched bases: 10. Germline V gene data show CDR1 as LGHNA and CDR2 as YSLEER. This CDR3 reads CASSQDYSGQAYEKLFF. Written as DNA, the CDR3 is TGCGCCAGCAGCCAAGATTATTCCGGACAGGCCTATGAAAAACTGTTTTTT.

The gene calls are TRBV5-1 and TRBJ2-7; D remains ambiguous. V lost 4 bases to trimming and J lost 0 bases, with 14 bases between them. Germline values: CDR1 SGHRS, CDR2 YFSETQ. The CDR3 covers 15 residues. CDR3 nucleotides: TGCGCCAGCAGCGAGGCGGCAGCCAGCTCCTACGAGCAGTACTTC. Translated, it gives CASSEAAASSYEQYF.

The V call is TRBV10-3, the J call TRBJ2-7; 11 bases match TRBD2. Germline assignment: CDR1 ENHRY and CDR2 SYGVKD. The junction had 4 bases not matched to a gene; V was cut back by 3 bases and J by 3 bases. The CDR3 extends over 15 amino acids. The CDR3: CAISDPGLADYEQYF. The CDR3 DNA reads as TGTGCCATCAGTGACCCGGGACTAGCGGACTACGAGCAGTACTTC.

The rearrangement links TRBV6-6 to TRBJ1-5, with 7 bases aligning to TRBD1. The V gene end was trimmed by 4 bases and the J gene end by 5 bases; junction bases not matched to a gene: 5. Germline V gene lookup returns CDR1 MNHNY and CDR2 SVGAGI (reference sequence). CDR3 size: 14 residues. DNA of the CDR3: TGTGCCAGCAGTTTCACAGGGGCCCATCAGCCCCAGCATTTT. Encoded protein: CASSFTGAHQPQHF.

This clone was counted once. V usage is TRBV5-6 and J usage is TRBJ2-7, with D tentatively TRBD2 (5 bases). The V gene's germline CDR1 is SGHDT and CDR2 YYEEEE. The CDR3 totals 14 residues. The V end was cut by 0 bases, the J end by 3 bases, with 10 bases between. The CDR3 sequence: CASSLVGGNYEQYV. The CDR3 nucleotides read TGTGCCAGCAGCTTGGTTGGAGGTAACTACGAGCAGTACGTC.

This chain connects TRBV7-2 to TRBJ2-1, with 7 positions matching TRBD2. Trimming took 4 bases from V and 4 from J; bases not matched to a gene: 7. There are 15 residues in the CDR3. Germline CDR1 reads SGHTA; CDR2 reads FQGNSA. The CDR3, as DNA: TGTGCCAGCAGCTCAACTCAGCGGGGTTACAATGAGCAGTTCTTC. Translation: CASSSTQRGYNEQFF. Together with reference TRBV7-2 and TRBJ2-1, the CDR3 gives the full variable domain: GAGVSQSPSNKVTEKGKDVELRCDPISGHTALYWYRQSLGQGLEFLIYFQGNSAPDKSGLPSDRFSAERTGGSVSTLTIQRTQQEDSAVYLCASSSTQRGYNEQFFGPGTRLTVL.